This record looks at one T cell receptor beta chain sequence and its context. Its target is not known. Generation of cDNA took place in eight separate reactions per sample. Two nested PCRs, of approximately 16 and 9 cycles, processed TCRalpha and TCRbeta cDNA. TCRdb reprocessed the 5' RACE reads; each CDR3 protein has one entry and no DNA is given. The specimen's table records fewer than 550,000 distinct CDR3 sequences. The sample belongs to a study of monozygotic twins with inflammatory bowel disease. The study, taken as a whole, reports: IBD patients shared fewer clonotypes with others than healthy twins, especially with disease activity. Immunosuppressive treatments were not uniform, and this may have added variability to patient repertoires.

The CDR3 has 14 residues. The receptor was derived from a human donor with ulcerative colitis or Crohn's disease, or a healthy co-twin of an affected twin (not recorded which). Sequenced sample: blood. J is TRBJ2-3 and V is TRBV12-3 or TRBV12-4; without DNA, the TCRdb call of TRBD2 cannot be checked. This CDR3 is CASSPPPSRNTQYF.